Reported below is one T cell receptor (beta chain). The data stem from a study of blood T cell repertoires in COVID-19. Across the whole study: Sources were T cells, B-cell-depleted T cells, or PBMCs; the material itself was cDNA or gDNA.

The CDR3 extends over 13 amino acids. From germline, CDR1 is SQVTM and CDR2 ANQGSEA. V shed 7 bases and J shed 5 bases, with 17 bases lying between them. Per the authors' pipeline: Quantification of nucleated cells was approximated via reference gene primer amplification. Sequencing used immunoSEQ multiplex PCR; TCRdb keeps in-frame clones, though not all of them. V, J and clone size were drawn from that table, and D and trimming were deduced from the DNA. The repertoire includes some 290,000 clones, 90% of them detected once, and 0.95% to 1.3% sits in the top ten. This clonotype originated in a woman aged 35 to 49 with COVID-19, enrolled during active disease. The V call is TRBV29-1, the J call TRBJ2-5; D is unclear. Sequencing was carried out using peripheral blood. The CDR3 region has the DNA TGCAGCGCACGGTCAAGTAGTTTGGAGACCCAGTACTTC. Its protein product is CSARSSSLETQYF.